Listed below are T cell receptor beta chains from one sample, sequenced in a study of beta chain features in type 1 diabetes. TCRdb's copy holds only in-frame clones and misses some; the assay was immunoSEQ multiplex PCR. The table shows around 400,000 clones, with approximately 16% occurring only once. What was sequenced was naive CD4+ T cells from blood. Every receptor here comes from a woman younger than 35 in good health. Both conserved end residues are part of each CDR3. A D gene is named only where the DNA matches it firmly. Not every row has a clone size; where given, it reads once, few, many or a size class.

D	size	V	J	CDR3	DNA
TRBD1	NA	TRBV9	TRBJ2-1	CASSATGTYNEQFF	TGTGCCAGCAGCGCGACAGGGACCTACAATGAGCAGTTCTTC
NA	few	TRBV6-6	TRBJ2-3	CASSYSAGTDTQYF	TGTGCCAGCAGTTACAGCGCCGGCACAGATACGCAGTATTTT
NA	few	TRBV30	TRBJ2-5	CAWSARGTQYF	TGTGCCTGGAGTGCCCGCGGGACCCAGTACTTC
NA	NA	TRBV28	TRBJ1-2	CASRTVTNYGYTF	TGTGCCAGCAGGACAGTTACTAACTATGGCTACACCTTC
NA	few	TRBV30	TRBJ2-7	CAWSTSSYEQYF	TGTGCCTGGAGTACTTCCTCCTACGAGCAGTACTTC
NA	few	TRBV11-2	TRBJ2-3	CASRLGGTQYF	TGTGCCAGCAGGCTAGGCGGTACGCAGTATTTT
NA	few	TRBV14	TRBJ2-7	CASSQGQGTYEQYF	TGTGCCAGCAGCCAGGGGCAGGGGACCTACGAGCAGTACTTC
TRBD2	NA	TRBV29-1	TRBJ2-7	CSVHSGSYEQYF	TGCAGCGTTCATAGCGGGAGTTACGAGCAGTACTTC
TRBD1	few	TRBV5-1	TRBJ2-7	CASSYPDRAYEQYF	TGCGCCAGCAGCTACCCGGACAGGGCCTACGAGCAGTACTTC
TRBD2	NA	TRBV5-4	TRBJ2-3	CASNGRGSPTDTQYF	TGTGCCAGCAACGGGAGGGGAAGCCCTACAGATACGCAGTATTTT
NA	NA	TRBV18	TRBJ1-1	CASSPKNGQPDTEAFF	TGTGCCAGCTCACCGAAAAACGGACAGCCTGACACTGAAGCTTTCTTT
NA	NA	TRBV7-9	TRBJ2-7	CASSLMDYHGEQYF	TGTGCCAGCAGCTTAATGGACTACCACGGGGAGCAGTACTTC
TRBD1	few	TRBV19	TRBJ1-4	CASRSSGTGTEKLFF	TGTGCCAGTAGATCCTCCGGGACAGGGACTGAAAAACTGTTTTTT
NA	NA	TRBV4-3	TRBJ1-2	CASSQGQETNYGYTF	TGCGCCAGCAGCCAAGGGCAGGAAACAAACTATGGCTACACCTTC
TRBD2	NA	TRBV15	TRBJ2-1	CATSDGLAGRYEQFF	TGTGCCACCAGCGACGGACTAGCGGGAAGGTATGAGCAGTTCTTC
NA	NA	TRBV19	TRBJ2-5	CASSGETQYF	TGTGCCAGTAGTGGCGAGACCCAGTACTTC
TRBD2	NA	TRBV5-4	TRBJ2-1	CASNLRTSGNGDEQFF	TGTGCCAGCAACCTGCGGACTAGCGGGAATGGCGATGAGCAGTTCTTC
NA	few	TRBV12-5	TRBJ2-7	CASGQGGRAGEQYF	TGTGCTAGTGGTCAGGGGGGACGGGCCGGAGAGCAGTACTTC
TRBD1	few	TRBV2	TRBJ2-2	CASRDRVATGELFF	TGTGCCAGCCGGGACAGGGTGGCCACCGGGGAGCTGTTTTTT
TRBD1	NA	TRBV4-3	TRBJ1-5	CASSQEAPTGSNQPQHF	TGCGCCAGCAGCCAAGAGGCACCGACAGGGAGCAATCAGCCCCAGCATTTT
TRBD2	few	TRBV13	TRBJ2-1	CASSSTSGSKSEQFF	TGTGCCAGCAGCTCCACTAGCGGGAGTAAAAGTGAGCAGTTCTTC
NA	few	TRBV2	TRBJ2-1	CASSVDGSVYNEQFF	TGTGCCAGCAGTGTGGACGGGAGTGTCTACAATGAGCAGTTCTTC
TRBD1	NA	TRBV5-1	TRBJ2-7	CASSIPGQGNEQYF	TGCGCCAGCAGCATCCCGGGACAGGGGAACGAGCAGTACTTC
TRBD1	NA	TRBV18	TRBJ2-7	CASSPPVLQGAYEQYF	TGTGCCAGCTCACCACCGGTCTTGCAGGGGGCCTACGAGCAGTACTTC
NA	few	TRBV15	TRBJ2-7	CATSRSLADEQYF	TGTGCCACCAGCAGATCACTAGCAGACGAGCAGTACTTC
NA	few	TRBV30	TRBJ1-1	CAWSPLSGGRTEAFF	TGTGCCTGGAGTCCCCTTTCCGGGGGAAGGACTGAAGCTTTCTTT
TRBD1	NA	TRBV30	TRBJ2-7	CAWSVRSADRVGEQYF	TGTGCCTGGAGTGTACGGTCCGCGGACAGGGTAGGGGAGCAGTACTTC
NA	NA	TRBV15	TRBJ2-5	CATSRLQAQETQYF	TGTGCCACCAGCAGACTTCAGGCCCAAGAGACCCAGTACTTC
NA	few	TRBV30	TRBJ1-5	CAWSVREGQPQHF	TGTGCCTGGAGTGTTAGGGAGGGTCAGCCCCAGCATTTT
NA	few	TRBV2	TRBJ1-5	CASSGGLVSQPQHF	TGTGCCAGCAGTGGAGGGCTGGTGTCTCAGCCCCAGCATTTT
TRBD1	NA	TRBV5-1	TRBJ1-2	CASSSGTGSKNYGYTF	TGCGCCAGCAGTTCCGGGACAGGCTCGAAAAACTATGGCTACACCTTC
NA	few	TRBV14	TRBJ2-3	CASSLGSSTDTQYF	TGTGCCAGCAGCCTGGGGAGTAGCACAGATACGCAGTATTTT
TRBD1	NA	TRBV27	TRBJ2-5	CASSRLGTGEETQYF	TGTGCCAGCAGTCGCCTCGGGACAGGGGAAGAGACCCAGTACTTC
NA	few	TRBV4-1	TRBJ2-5	CASSLAVPETQYF	TGCGCCAGCAGCCTAGCCGTGCCAGAGACCCAGTACTTC
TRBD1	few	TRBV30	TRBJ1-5	CAWSTGTGDQPQHF	TGTGCCTGGAGTACCGGGACAGGGGATCAGCCCCAGCATTTT
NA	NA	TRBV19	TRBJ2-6	CASKAGTTPFAANVLTF	TGTGCCAGTAAGGCGGGGACCACCCCCTTTGCGGCCAACGTCCTGACTTTC
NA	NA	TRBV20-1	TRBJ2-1	CSAGGIQEQFF	TGCAGTGCTGGGGGCATCCAGGAGCAGTTCTTC
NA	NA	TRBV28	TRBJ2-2	CASNTGTGELFF	TGTGCCAGCAACACAGGGACCGGGGAGCTGTTTTTT
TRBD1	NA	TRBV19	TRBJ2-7	CASSIDDPGQPYEQYF	TGTGCCAGTAGTATAGACGACCCGGGACAGCCCTACGAGCAGTACTTC
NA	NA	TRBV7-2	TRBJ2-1	CASSVPEPYNEQFF	TGTGCCAGCAGCGTACCCGAGCCTTACAATGAGCAGTTCTTC
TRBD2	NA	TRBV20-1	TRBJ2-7	CTLAGPYEQYF	TGCACCCTAGCGGGGCCCTACGAGCAGTACTTC
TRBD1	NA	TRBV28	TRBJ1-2	CASSLGQGSYGYTF	TGTGCCAGCAGCTTAGGACAGGGGTCCTATGGCTACACCTTC
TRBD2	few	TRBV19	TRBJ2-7	CASSPGGGRSYEQYF	TGTGCCAGTAGTCCCGGGGGCGGGAGGTCCTACGAGCAGTACTTC
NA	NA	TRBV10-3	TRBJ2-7	CAISEHAGDYEQYF	TGTGCCATCAGTGAGCACGCAGGGGATTACGAGCAGTACTTC
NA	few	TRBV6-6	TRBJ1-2	CASRSALGYTF	TGTGCCAGCCGGTCCGCATTAGGCTACACCTTC
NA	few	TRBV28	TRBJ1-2	CASSTPPYRRVVEGYTF	TGTGCCAGCAGTACCCCGCCTTACCGCAGGGTGGTGGAAGGCTACACCTTC